These T cell receptor beta chains were read from a single sample in a study of blood T cell repertoires in COVID-19. Sequencing used immunoSEQ multiplex PCR; TCRdb keeps in-frame clones, though not all of them. This table has fewer than 90,000 clones, over 65% appearing once. Source material: peripheral blood. These TCRs come from a human donor in a cohort sampled during active COVID-19. Each CDR3 is given with its conserved first and last residue. D genes are given only for firm matches. Clone size is given for some rows only: seen once, a few or many times, or a class if the clone is expanded.

v_call,clone_size,j_call,d_call,cdr3_nt,cdr3_aa
TRBV19,-,TRBJ2-7,-,TGTGCCAGTAGTCTCGGGACGGGAGCCTACGAGCAGTACTTC,CASSLGTGAYEQYF
TRBV27,-,TRBJ1-4,-,TGTGCCAGCACTAAACAGGGAAGGGGTGAAAAACTGTTTTTT,CASTKQGRGEKLFF
TRBV11-2,once,TRBJ2-4,-,TGTGCCAGCAGCCCCGAGATACTCAAAAACATTCAGTACTTC,CASSPEILKNIQYF
TRBV7-2,-,TRBJ1-1,TRBD1,TGTGCCAGCAGCCAAAACCTCCGGGACAGGTACGGCGCTTTCTTT,CASSQNLRDRYGAFF
TRBV19,-,TRBJ1-4,TRBD1,TGTGCCAGTAGTCCGGACAGGGGATGGGAAAAACTGTTTTTT,CASSPDRGWEKLFF
TRBV29-1,-,TRBJ2-1,-,TGCAGCGTTGAAGATCTGTTCGGGGAGGTGGGTTTCAATGAGCAGTTCTTC,CSVEDLFGEVGFNEQFF
TRBV11-3,-,TRBJ2-5,-,TGTGCCAGCAGCGCAGGGTCCCAAGAGACCCAGTACTTC,CASSAGSQETQYF
TRBV23-1,-,TRBJ2-1,TRBD2,TGCGCCAGCAGTTTCCTAGCGGCCCAAGAATACCCTTACAATGAGCAGTTCTTC,CASSFLAAQEYPYNEQFF
TRBV7-8,-,TRBJ2-5,TRBD2,TGTGCCAGCAGCTTAGCCGCCGGGACTAGCGGGGGTTCTCAAGAGACCCAGTACTTC,CASSLAAGTSGGSQETQYF
TRBV19,few,TRBJ2-1,-,TGTGCCAGTAGTAGAGGGAGGTACAATGAGCAGTTCTTC,CASSRGRYNEQFF
TRBV14,-,TRBJ2-7,TRBD2,TGTGCCAGCAGCCCGGGACTAGCGGGAGACGAGCAGTACTTC,CASSPGLAGDEQYF
TRBV6-8,-,TRBJ1-5,-,TGTGCCAGCAGTTTTTCAGGAGGGGACCGCAATCAGCCCCAGCATTTT,CASSFSGGDRNQPQHF
TRBV30,-,TRBJ2-2,TRBD1,TGTGCCTGGAGTGCCCGGGACAGGACGGCCGGGGAGCTGTTTTTT,CAWSARDRTAGELFF
TRBV19,-,TRBJ2-1,TRBD2,TGTGCCAGTAGTGGGGGACTAGTTTTTTTCCGAGACAATGAGCAGTTCTTC,CASSGGLVFFRDNEQFF
TRBV5-4,-,TRBJ1-2,TRBD1,TGTGCCAGCAGCAGCGGGACAGGGAGGATAGGTGGCTACACCTTC,CASSSGTGRIGGYTF
TRBV18,-,TRBJ2-1,TRBD2,TGTGCCAGCTCACCAAGGACTAGCGGGAGCTCCTACAATGAGCAGTTCTTC,CASSPRTSGSSYNEQFF
TRBV7-3,-,TRBJ2-1,TRBD2,TGTGCCAGCAGCCCCCCAGGAGCGGGAGCCCACAATGAGCAGTTCTTC,CASSPPGAGAHNEQFF
TRBV2,-,TRBJ2-3,-,TGTGCCAGCAGTGTACGCGGGAGCACAGATACGCAGTATTTT,CASSVRGSTDTQYF
TRBV6-5,-,TRBJ2-3,-,TGTGCCAGCAGTTACACTAGGGATACAGATACGCAGTATTTT,CASSYTRDTDTQYF
TRBV2,-,TRBJ1-2,-,TGTGCCAGCAGTGCACACAGGGACTATGGCTACACCTTC,CASSAHRDYGYTF
TRBV2,-,TRBJ2-7,TRBD2,TGTGCCAGCCGGCTCCTAGCGGGAGTGTACGAGCAGTACTTC,CASRLLAGVYEQYF
TRBV9,-,TRBJ2-3,-,TGTGCCAGCAGCGTAGGTGGCTCTACGCAGTATTTT,CASSVGGSTQYF
TRBV28,-,TRBJ2-4,-,TGTGCCAGCAGTTTCGAAAGACCCGGCTCGAGGAACATTCAGTACTTC,CASSFERPGSRNIQYF
TRBV30,-,TRBJ1-5,-,TGTGCCTGGAGTGTATGGGGGGGCGGTCAGCCCCAGCATTTT,CAWSVWGGGQPQHF
TRBV5-4,-,TRBJ1-1,-,TGTGCCAGCAGCCCGGTAGGAAGACAAGGCGAAGCTTTCTTT,CASSPVGRQGEAFF
TRBV4-1,-,TRBJ2-5,TRBD1,TGCGCCAGCAGCCAAATCAGGGGGGAGACCCAGTACTTC,CASSQIRGETQYF
TRBV7-9,-,TRBJ2-1,TRBD2,TGTGCCAGCAGCCGACTAGCGGGAGTAGGGGACAATGAGCAGTTCTTC,CASSRLAGVGDNEQFF
TRBV6-5,-,TRBJ1-1,TRBD1,TGTGCCACCCCGGGACAGGGGGTCGGGACTGAAGCTTTCTTT,CATPGQGVGTEAFF
TRBV5-6,-,TRBJ2-7,-,TGTGCCAGCAGCCTTGGACTACCTCCCTACGAGCAGTACTTC,CASSLGLPPYEQYF
TRBV5-5,-,TRBJ2-7,-,TGTGCCAGCAGCTTGTTGTGGGCCGAATACGAGCAGTACTTC,CASSLLWAEYEQYF
TRBV7-2,-,TRBJ2-2,TRBD2,TGTGCCAGCAGCTTAGATAGGCTAGCGGTCGGGGAGCTGTTTTTT,CASSLDRLAVGELFF
TRBV30,few,TRBJ1-2,-,TGTGCCTGGAGTACGTCGGGGGTGTATGGCTACACCTTC,CAWSTSGVYGYTF
TRBV28,-,TRBJ2-2,TRBD2,TGTGCCAGCAGTTTAGGAGAACTAGCGGGAGTCACCGGGGAGCTGTTTTTT,CASSLGELAGVTGELFF
TRBV30,-,TRBJ2-5,TRBD2,TGTGCCTGGAGTCTCGGGGGTAGCGGGAGGGCTGCGACCCAGTACTTC,CAWSLGGSGRAATQYF
TRBV7-8,once,TRBJ2-7,-,TGTGCCAGCAGTTTCTACCGGGACTTTTCCTACGAGCAGTACTTC,CASSFYRDFSYEQYF
TRBV7-8,-,TRBJ2-3,-,TGTGCCAGCAGCTTAGTACGCACTAGCACAGATACGCAGTATTTT,CASSLVRTSTDTQYF
TRBV19,few,TRBJ1-4,-,TGTGCCAGTACACAGACCCTGGAGGGAGGTGAAAAACTGTTTTTT,CASTQTLEGGEKLFF
TRBV13,-,TRBJ1-6,-,TGTGCCAGCAGCCAACAGCATTCACCCCTCCACTTT,CASSQQHSPLHF
TRBV7-9,-,TRBJ1-4,-,TGTGCCAGCAGCTCCTATCAGGGCCCAACTAATGAAAAACTGTTTTTT,CASSSYQGPTNEKLFF
TRBV6-5,-,TRBJ2-7,TRBD2,TGTGCCAGCAGTCTCCACGGGACTAGTTTTTACGAGCAGTACTTC,CASSLHGTSFYEQYF
TRBV5-1,-,TRBJ2-3,-,TGCGCCAGCAGCTTGGGGTCAAGCTCAGATACGCAGTATTTT,CASSLGSSSDTQYF
TRBV4-3,-,TRBJ1-2,-,TGCGCCAGCAGCCAGGCAGTGGTCCCTGATGGCTACACCTTC,CASSQAVVPDGYTF
TRBV29-1,few,TRBJ2-4,-,TGCAGCGTTGACGGGGGAAACATTCAGTACTTC,CSVDGGNIQYF
TRBV7-8,once,TRBJ2-7,-,TGTGCCAGCAGCCCAACCTCCACGGAGTACGAGCAGTACTTC,CASSPTSTEYEQYF
TRBV7-9,once,TRBJ1-3,TRBD1,TGTGCCAGCAGCTCCTGGGGGACAGGCTCTGGAAACACCATATATTTT,CASSSWGTGSGNTIYF
TRBV28,-,TRBJ1-6,-,TGTGCCAGCAGCTCAGGGGATGGTATTTCACCCCTCCACTTT,CASSSGDGISPLHF
TRBV6-6,few,TRBJ2-1,-,TGTGCCAGCAGTTACTCGGGCAGCTCCTACAATGAGCAGTTCTTC,CASSYSGSSYNEQFF
TRBV4-1,-,TRBJ2-5,TRBD2,TGCGCCAGCAGCCGACTAGCGGGAGGTGAGACCCAGTACTTC,CASSRLAGGETQYF
TRBV3-1/TRBV3-2,-,TRBJ1-5,-,TGTGCCAGCAGCCACGGGGAGGGGCCCCAGCATTTT,CASSHGEGPQHF
TRBV6-5,-,TRBJ1-5,TRBD1,TGTGCCAGCAGGCCCACCGGGACAGGGAGTCAGCCCCAGCATTTT,CASRPTGTGSQPQHF
TRBV29-1,-,TRBJ2-5,TRBD2,TGCAGCGTTGAAGTCCTCGGGGCGGGGGGAGGAAGCGAGACCCAGTACTTC,CSVEVLGAGGGSETQYF
TRBV29-1,few,TRBJ2-1,-,TGCAGCGTGGCGGGGGAGGGCAGGGGAAATGAGCAGTTCTTC,CSVAGEGRGNEQFF
TRBV20-1,-,TRBJ1-5,TRBD1,TGCAGTGCTAGTTACAGGGGGGCCGGTCAGCCCCAGCATTTT,CSASYRGAGQPQHF
TRBV6-2/TRBV6-3,-,TRBJ2-2,TRBD2,TGTGCCAGCAGTTACCCGACTAGCGCGTTCGGGACCGGGGAGCTGTTTTTT,CASSYPTSAFGTGELFF
TRBV15,-,TRBJ2-7,-,TGTGCCACCAGCAGAGATAAGGGGTCCTCCTACGAGCAGTACTTC,CATSRDKGSSYEQYF
TRBV24-1,-,TRBJ2-1,TRBD2,TGTGCCACCAGCCGAGCGGGAAGCTCCTACAATGAGCAGTTCTTC,CATSRAGSSYNEQFF
TRBV7-9,few,TRBJ2-5,-,TGTGCCAGCAGCACGGGACTGGAAGAGACCCAGTACTTC,CASSTGLEETQYF
TRBV5-1,-,TRBJ2-5,TRBD2,TGCGCCAGCAGCCCGGGGGGGGCCGTGGCCCATGAGACCCAGTACTTC,CASSPGGAVAHETQYF
TRBV28,-,TRBJ2-7,TRBD1,TGTGCCAGCAGTTCCCCGGACAGGGCAACCTACGAGCAGTACTTC,CASSSPDRATYEQYF